Listed below are T cell receptor beta chains from one sample, sequenced in a study of lymphopenia after photon versus proton radiotherapy. The table came from immunoSEQ multiplex PCR; TCRdb's copy has only in-frame clones and leaves some out. Of tens of thousands of clones in the sample, about nine tenths are singletons; the top ten hold 11%. Sample: peripheral blood, taken from a patient treated with proton-based radiotherapy. These TCRs come from an older man with esophageal cancer. The CDR3 runs from the conserved cysteine through the conserved F or W. The D gene is left open where the match is weak. Not all rows give a size; the values are once, few, many and, for expanded clones, a class.

clone_size j_call d_call v_call cdr3_nt cdr3_aa
once TRBJ2-5 - TRBV19 TGTGCCAGTAACGGGTACGCGGCGGGGCATGAAGAGACCCAGTACTTC CASNGYAAGHEETQYF
- TRBJ2-5 - TRBV11-1 TGTGCCAGCAGCTCCAATCGAGAGACCCAGTACTTC CASSSNRETQYF
few TRBJ1-1 - TRBV5-4 TGTGCCGCGGACTTGGGGGGCGGAAGCACTGAAGCTTTCTTT CAADLGGGSTEAFF
- TRBJ2-7 TRBD1 TRBV5-1 TGCGCCAGCACCCCCGGACAGGGCTCCAGAGAGCAGTACTTC CASTPGQGSREQYF
- TRBJ1-5 - TRBV7-8 TGTGCCAGCAGTCCCTTTGGGGTGCGTCAGCCCCAGCATTTT CASSPFGVRQPQHF
few TRBJ2-5 TRBD1 TRBV7-7 TGTGCCAGCAGCCCCGGTAGGGGGCGAGAGACCCAGTACTTC CASSPGRGRETQYF
- TRBJ2-7 TRBD2 TRBV30 TGTGCCTGGACGGGGGGCTCCTACGAGCAGTACTTC CAWTGGSYEQYF
once TRBJ2-7 - TRBV5-5 TGTGCCAGCAGCCTGGCCTACGAGCAGTACTTC CASSLAYEQYF
- TRBJ2-1 - TRBV15 TGTGCCACCAGCACGTCTGCGGGGGCAGGGGAGCAGTTCTTC CATSTSAGAGEQFF
- TRBJ2-7 TRBD1 TRBV9 TGTGCCAGCAGCGTACGGACAGGGGGCGCCTACGAGCAGTACTTC CASSVRTGGAYEQYF
- TRBJ2-7 - TRBV7-8 TGTGCCAGCAGCTCCCCCCCCACAGGGCAATACTACGAGCAGTACTTC CASSSPPTGQYYEQYF
- TRBJ2-7 TRBD1 TRBV18 TGTGCCAGCTCACGCCGGGACAGGGTGGACGAGCAGTACTTC CASSRRDRVDEQYF
- TRBJ2-7 - TRBV18 TGTGCCAGCTCACCACGGGCAGATTACGAGCAGTACTTC CASSPRADYEQYF
- TRBJ2-1 TRBD2 TRBV7-2 TGTGCCAGCAGCGACCCGGGACTAGCGGGGGGGAATGAGCAGTTCTTC CASSDPGLAGGNEQFF
few TRBJ2-1 TRBD1 TRBV11-2 TGTGCCAGCAGCTTTGGACAGGGGGGGTACAATGAGCAGTTCTTC CASSFGQGGYNEQFF
once TRBJ1-5 - TRBV27 TGTGCCAGCAGTTTATCAGCACCGGGACACCACTCCGGGGGTCAGCCCCAGCATTTT CASSLSAPGHHSGGQPQHF
- TRBJ1-1 - TRBV18 TGTGCCAGCTCACCATTGAGGGGGGGGGACACTGAAGCTTTCTTT CASSPLRGGDTEAFF
- TRBJ2-2 TRBD2 TRBV7-2 TGTGCCAGCAGCTTAATGCCTAGCGGGGGGGACAGGGAGCTGTTTTTT CASSLMPSGGDRELFF
- TRBJ1-2 - TRBV7-2 TGTGCCAGCAGCTTAGGTCAGAATTCTGTCTATGGCTACACCTTC CASSLGQNSVYGYTF
- TRBJ2-1 - TRBV19 TGTGCCAGCACCCGGACTATCTACAATGAGCAGTTCTTC CASTRTIYNEQFF
- TRBJ1-5 - TRBV6-5 TGTGCCAGCAGAACTACAGGGTTGGATCAGCCCCAGCATTTT CASRTTGLDQPQHF
- TRBJ1-3 - TRBV2 TGTGCCAGCCAGGGAACGTACTCTGGAAACACCATATATTTT CASQGTYSGNTIYF
- TRBJ1-1 TRBD1 TRBV10-3 TGTGCCACGAACAGGGGGAGTACTGAAGCTTTCTTT CATNRGSTEAFF